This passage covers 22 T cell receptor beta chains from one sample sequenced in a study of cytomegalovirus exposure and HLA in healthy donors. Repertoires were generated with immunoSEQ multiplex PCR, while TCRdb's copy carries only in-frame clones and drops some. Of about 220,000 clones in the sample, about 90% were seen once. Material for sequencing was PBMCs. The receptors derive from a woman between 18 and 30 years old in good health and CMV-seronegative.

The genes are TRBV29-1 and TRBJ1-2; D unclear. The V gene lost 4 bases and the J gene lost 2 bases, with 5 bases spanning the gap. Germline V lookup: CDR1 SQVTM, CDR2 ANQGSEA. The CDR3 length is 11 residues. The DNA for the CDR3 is TGCAGCGTTGCCAGGAACTATGGCTACACCTTC. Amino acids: CSVARNYGYTF.

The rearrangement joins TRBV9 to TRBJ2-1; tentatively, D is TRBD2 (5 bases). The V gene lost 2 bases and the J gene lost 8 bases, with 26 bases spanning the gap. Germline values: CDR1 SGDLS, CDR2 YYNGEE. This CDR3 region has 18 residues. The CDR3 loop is CASSVGRGAAPGRDEQFF. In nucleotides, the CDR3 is TGTGCCAGCAGCGTCGGACGGGGAGCCGCTCCAGGTCGCGATGAGCAGTTCTTC.

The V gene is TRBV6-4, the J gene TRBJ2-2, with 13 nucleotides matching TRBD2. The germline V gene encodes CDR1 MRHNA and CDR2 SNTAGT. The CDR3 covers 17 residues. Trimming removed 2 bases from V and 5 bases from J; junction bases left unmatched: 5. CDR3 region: CASSDGLAGVDTGELFF. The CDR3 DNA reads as TGTGCCAGCAGTGACGGACTAGCGGGAGTAGATACCGGGGAGCTGTTTTTT.

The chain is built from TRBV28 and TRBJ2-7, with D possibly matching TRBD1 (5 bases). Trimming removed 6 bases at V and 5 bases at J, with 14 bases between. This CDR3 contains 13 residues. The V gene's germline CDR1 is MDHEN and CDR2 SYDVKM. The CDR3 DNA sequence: TGTGCCAGCAGAGGGGCAGGGTTGCACGAGCAGTACTTC. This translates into CASRGAGLHEQYF.

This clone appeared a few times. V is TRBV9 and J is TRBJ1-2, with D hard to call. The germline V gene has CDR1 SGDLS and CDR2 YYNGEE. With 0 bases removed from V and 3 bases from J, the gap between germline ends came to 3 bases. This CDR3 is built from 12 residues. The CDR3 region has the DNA TGTGCCAGCAGCGTAGGGCACTATGGCTACACCTTC. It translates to CASSVGHYGYTF.

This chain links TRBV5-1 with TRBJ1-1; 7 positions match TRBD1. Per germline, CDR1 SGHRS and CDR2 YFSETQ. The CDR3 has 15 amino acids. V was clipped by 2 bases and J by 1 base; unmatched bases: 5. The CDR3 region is CASSFADRRNTEAFF. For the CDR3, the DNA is TGCGCCAGCAGCTTCGCGGACAGGAGGAACACTGAAGCTTTCTTT.

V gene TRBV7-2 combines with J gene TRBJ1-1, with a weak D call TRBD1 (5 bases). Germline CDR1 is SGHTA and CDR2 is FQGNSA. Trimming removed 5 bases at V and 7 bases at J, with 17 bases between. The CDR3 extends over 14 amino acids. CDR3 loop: CASSVQGQHIEAFF. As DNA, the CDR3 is TGTGCCAGCAGCGTTCAAGGACAACACATTGAAGCTTTCTTT.

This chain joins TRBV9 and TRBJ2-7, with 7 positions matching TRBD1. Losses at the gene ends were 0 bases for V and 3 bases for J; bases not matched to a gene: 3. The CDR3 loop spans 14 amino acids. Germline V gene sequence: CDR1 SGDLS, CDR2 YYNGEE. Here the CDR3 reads CASSVGSGGYEQYF. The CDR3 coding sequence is TGTGCCAGCAGCGTAGGTTCAGGGGGCTACGAGCAGTACTTC.

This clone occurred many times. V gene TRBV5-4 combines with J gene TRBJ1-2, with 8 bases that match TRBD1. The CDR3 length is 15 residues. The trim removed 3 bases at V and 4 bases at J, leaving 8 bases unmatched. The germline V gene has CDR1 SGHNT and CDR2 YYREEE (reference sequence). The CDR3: CASSSRTGFTYGYTF. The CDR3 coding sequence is TGTGCCAGCAGCTCCCGGACAGGGTTTACCTATGGCTACACCTTC.

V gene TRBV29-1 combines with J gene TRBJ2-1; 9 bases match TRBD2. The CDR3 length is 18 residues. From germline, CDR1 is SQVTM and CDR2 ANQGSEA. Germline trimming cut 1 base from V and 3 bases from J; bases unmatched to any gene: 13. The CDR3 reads CSVEGNTISGRDYNEQFF. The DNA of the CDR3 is TGCAGCGTTGAAGGCAATACGATTAGCGGGAGAGACTACAATGAGCAGTTCTTC.

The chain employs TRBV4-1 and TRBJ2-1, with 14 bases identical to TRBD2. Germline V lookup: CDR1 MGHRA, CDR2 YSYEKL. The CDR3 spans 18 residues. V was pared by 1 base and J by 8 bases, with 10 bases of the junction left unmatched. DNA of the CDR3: TGCGCCAGCAGCCAAGGGGTTCCCGGGACTAGCGGGAGTTATGAGCAGTTCTTC. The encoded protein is CASSQGVPGTSGSYEQFF.

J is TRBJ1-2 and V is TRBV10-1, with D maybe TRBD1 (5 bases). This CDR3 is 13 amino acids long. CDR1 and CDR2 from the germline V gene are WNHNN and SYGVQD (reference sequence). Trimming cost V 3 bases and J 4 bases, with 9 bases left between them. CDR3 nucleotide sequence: TGCGCCAGCAGTGAAAGGGGTGGCTATGGCTACACCTTC. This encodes CASSERGGYGYTF.

The DNA of the CDR3 is TGTGCCATCAGCCAAGATGGGCTAGCGGGTATCTACGAGCAGTACTTC. This sequence encodes CAISQDGLAGIYEQYF. J is TRBJ2-7 and V is TRBV10-3; 8 bases align to TRBD2. J lost 3 bases, V lost 6 bases, and 13 bases had no gene match. This CDR3 contains 16 residues. Germline loops: CDR1 ENHRY, CDR2 SYGVKD.

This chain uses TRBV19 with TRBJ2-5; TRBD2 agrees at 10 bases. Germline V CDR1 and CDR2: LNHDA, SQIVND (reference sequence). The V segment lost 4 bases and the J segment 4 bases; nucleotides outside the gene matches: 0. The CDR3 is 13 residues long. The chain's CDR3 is CASSRTSGETQYF. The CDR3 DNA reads TGTGCCAGTAGTAGGACTAGCGGAGAGACCCAGTACTTC.

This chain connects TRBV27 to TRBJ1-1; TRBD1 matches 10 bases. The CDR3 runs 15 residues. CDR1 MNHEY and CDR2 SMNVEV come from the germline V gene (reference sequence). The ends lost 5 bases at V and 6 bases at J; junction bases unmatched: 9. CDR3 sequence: CASSPGTGDGAEAFF. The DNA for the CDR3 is TGTGCCAGCAGTCCCGGGACAGGGGACGGGGCTGAAGCTTTCTTT.

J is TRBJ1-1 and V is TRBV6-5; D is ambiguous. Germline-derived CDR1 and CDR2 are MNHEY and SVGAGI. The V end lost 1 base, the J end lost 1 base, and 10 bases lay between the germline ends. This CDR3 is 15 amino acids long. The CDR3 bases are TGTGCCAGCAGTTACTTGACACTCGGGAACACTGAAGCTTTCTTT. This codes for CASSYLTLGNTEAFF.

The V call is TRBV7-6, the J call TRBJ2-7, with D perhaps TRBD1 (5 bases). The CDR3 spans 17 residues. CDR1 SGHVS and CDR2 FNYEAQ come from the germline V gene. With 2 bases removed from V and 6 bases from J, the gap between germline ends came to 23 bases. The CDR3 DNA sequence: TGTGCCAGCAGCTTAATCCGGGCTCCCAACTTTGGGGCCGAGCAGTACTTC. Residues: CASSLIRAPNFGAEQYF.

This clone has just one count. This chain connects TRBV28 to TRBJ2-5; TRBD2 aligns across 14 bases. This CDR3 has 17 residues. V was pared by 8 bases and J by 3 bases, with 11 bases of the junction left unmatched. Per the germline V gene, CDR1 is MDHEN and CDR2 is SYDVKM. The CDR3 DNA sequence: TGTGCCAGCTCTTCATCCGGGACTAGCGGGAGAGAAGAGACCCAGTACTTC. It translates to CASSSSGTSGREETQYF.

The DNA for the CDR3 is TGTGCCAGCAGCCTAGAATTTGAAGATACGCAGTATTTT. It is translated as CASSLEFEDTQYF. The gene calls are TRBV5-4 and TRBJ2-3; no clear D. This CDR3 is built from 13 residues. Per the germline V gene, CDR1 is SGHNT and CDR2 is YYREEE (reference sequence). V gave up 4 bases and J gave up 5 bases, with 11 bases separating them.

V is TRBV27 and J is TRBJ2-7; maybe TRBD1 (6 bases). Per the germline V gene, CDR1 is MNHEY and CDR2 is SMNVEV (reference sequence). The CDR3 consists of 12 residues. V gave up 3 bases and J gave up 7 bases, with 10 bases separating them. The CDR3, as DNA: TGTGCCAGCAGTTTTCCGGGACAAGAGCAGTACTTC. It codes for CASSFPGQEQYF.

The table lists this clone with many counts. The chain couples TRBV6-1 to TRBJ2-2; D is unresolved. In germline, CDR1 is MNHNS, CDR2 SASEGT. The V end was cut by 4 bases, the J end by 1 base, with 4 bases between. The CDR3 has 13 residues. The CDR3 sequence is CASSAKNTGELFF. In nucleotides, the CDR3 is TGTGCCAGCAGTGCCAAGAACACCGGGGAGCTGTTTTTT.

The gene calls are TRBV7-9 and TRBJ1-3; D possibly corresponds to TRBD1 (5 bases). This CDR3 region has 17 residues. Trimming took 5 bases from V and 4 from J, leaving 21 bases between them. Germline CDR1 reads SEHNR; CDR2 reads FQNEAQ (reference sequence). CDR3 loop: CASSPGTPNGQGNTIYF. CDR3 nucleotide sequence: TGTGCCAGCAGCCCCGGGACTCCAAACGGGCAAGGAAACACCATATATTTT. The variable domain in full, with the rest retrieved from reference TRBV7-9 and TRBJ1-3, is DTGVSQNPRHKITKRGQNVTFRCDPISEHNRLYWYRQTLGQGPEFLTYFQNEAQLEKSRLLSDRFSAERPKGSFSTLEIQRTEQGDSAMYLCASSPGTPNGQGNTIYFGEGSWLTVV.